This T cell receptor beta chain originates from a study of human T cells and chemical hapten exposure listed by TCRdb under 2021. Study-wide context: For sensitization, 2% DPC in acetone was applied to a roughly 2 cm by roughly 2 cm area of upper inner arm skin. Libraries were pooled for sequencing, and per-sample TCR yields varied mainly because of small differences in library volumes within the pool. Patch tests used Finn chambers with 0.01% DPC on the upper back, scored after 6 days by International Contact Dermatitis Research Group standards. About 27 alopecia patients gave blood for TCR sequencing at one to four time points (pre-sensitization, 2, 6 and 24 weeks). Weekly therapeutic DPC doses were additionally applied to the scalp of patients throughout the roughly 24-week study period. Patient blood was sampled pre-sensitization (week 0) and at 2, 6 and about 24 weeks after DPC sensitization. The study tracked peripheral blood TCR repertoire changes in vivo during primary and secondary sensitization to the hapten diphenylcyclopropenone (DPC) in alopecia patients. The patient cohort, mostly female, included alopecia areata with under or over 50% scalp involvement, alopecia totalis and alopecia universalis.

The method was RACE. The listed sequencing device is NextSeq 500. Library preparation attached unique molecular identifiers to individual cDNA molecules for quantitative, reproducible TCR counting. Each blood RNA sample was used to sequence both TCR alpha and TCR beta chains. On the authors' methods: A median of around 100,000 TCRs per sample was observed, with a range of about 23,224 to 750,000. The Decombinator software suite was used to annotate the V, J and CDR3 of the TCR reads. For the PS versus PT1 abundance plots, all samples were subsampled to the same number of TCRs (28,000). Expanded TCRs were defined as absent before sensitization and observed at least eight times at the 2-week time point. TCRdb trimmed the raw reads at Q25, called clones with MiXCR and kept productive beta chains. Every entry covers one CDR3 protein and lists the most common genes and DNA from its rows. These V and J calls rely on TCRdb rather than the paper's analysis. The sample includes approximately 60,000 distinct CDR3 sequences, with 7.5% to 10% observed a single time. The top ten clones comprise 13% of the sample.

This clonotype appeared a single time. The antigen this receptor binds is unknown. No base-level quality is on record; no much larger clone is a single base apart. Support from one read is weak. Based on the germline V gene (reference sequence), the CDR1 and CDR2 sequences are SGHAT and FQDESV. Taken from cysteine to phenylalanine, the CDR3 has 16 residues. Only the CDR3 region is kept as DNA, spanning 48 bases read in frame from base 1. The junction carries 17 bases between V and J, which are trimmed by 2 bases and 9 bases respectively. Sample time point, as interpreted from the label and publication: patch test 1, 2 weeks after DPC sensitization. Read against the paper, the sample's treatment or condition label means: therapeutic diphenylcyclopropenone sensitization with weekly scalp DPC. At every patch-test visit, the blood draw took place before the patch test was put on. Patients were considered eligible if aged 18 to 70, diagnosed with alopecia and deemed suitable for DPC therapy, and patients were excluded if pregnant. Total RNA was extracted from unfractionated whole blood collected in Tempus Blood RNA tubes.

Overall results and qualifications from the work: A positive correlation was found between the number of PT1 expanded TCRs and patch test score, with significance reached at thresholds 8, 16 and 32 but not 4. Significantly more large CDR3 similarity clusters were formed by expanded TCRs than by pre-sensitization or healthy control sets, consistent with antigen-driven responses. After repeated subsampling, changes were observed in the strength of the expansion versus patch-test correlation and in the threshold at which the correlation became significant. Alopecia, a presumed autoimmune disease, was present in all patients, so the immune response of the patients might differ from that of healthy individuals. No change with DPC sensitization was found in the number of TCRs above 1 in 1000 frequency, and no evidence of global repertoire structure alterations was found.

The rearranged segments are TRBV11-1 and TRBJ2-6, with the D gene too uncertain to name. The origin of this receptor is a woman between 40 and 50 years old with alopecia areata. Some clones in this sample may be carry-over from other donors' samples. The sample consisted of whole blood, taken in connection with sensitization to the hapten diphenylcyclopropenone (DPC). CDR3 protein: CASSLIGLYGINVLTF. The bases read TGTGCCAGCAGCTTAATCGGGCTCTATGGGATCAACGTCCTGACTTTC.